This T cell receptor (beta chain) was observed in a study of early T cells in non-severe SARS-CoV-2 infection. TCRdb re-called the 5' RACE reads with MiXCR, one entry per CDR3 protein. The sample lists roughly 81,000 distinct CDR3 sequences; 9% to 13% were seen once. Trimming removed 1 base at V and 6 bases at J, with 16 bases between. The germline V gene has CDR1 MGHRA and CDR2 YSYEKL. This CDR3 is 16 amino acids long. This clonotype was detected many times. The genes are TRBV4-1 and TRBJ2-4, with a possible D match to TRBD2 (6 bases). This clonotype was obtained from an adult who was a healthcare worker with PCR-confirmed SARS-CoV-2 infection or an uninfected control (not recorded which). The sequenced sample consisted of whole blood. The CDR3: CASSQAVASGLNIQYF. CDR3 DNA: TGCGCCAGCAGCCAAGCGGTAGCGTCGGGACTAAACATTCAGTACTTC.